This entry features one T cell receptor beta chain sequence. Its antigen is not identified. TCRdb re-analysed the reads in MiXCR, keeping a single row per CDR3 protein. The profile covers about 830,000 distinct CDR3 sequences, with about 31% appearing a single time and around an eighth taken by the ten largest. The sample is drawn from a study of T cell repertoires in cytomegalovirus infection. Looking at the study overall: The authors relied on CMV epitopes, both recently identified HLA-C-restricted and well-studied HLA-B-restricted.

The sequencing used cultured CD8+ T cells from PBMCs, collected from culture after CMV antigen stimulation. The TCR was taken from a human donor in good health (CMV status not recorded). Some clones in this sample may be carry-over from other donors' samples.

CDR3 sequence reads: CASSLPPGTQETQYF. The CDR3 nucleotides read TGTGCCAGCAGCCTCCCACCCGGCACACAAGAGACCCAGTACTTC. J is TRBJ2-5 and V is TRBV7-4; D gene uncertain. The germline V gene has CDR1 SGHVT and CDR2 SQSDAQ. The CDR3 contains 15 residues. V lost 5 bases and J lost 2, with 15 bases in between. Full variable domain (rest looked up from reference TRBV7-4 and TRBJ2-5): GAGVSQSPRYKVAKRGRDVALRCDSISGHVTLYWYRQTLGQGSEVLTYSQSDAQRDKSGRPSGRFSAERPERSVSTLKIQRTEQGDSAVYLCASSLPPGTQETQYFGPGTRLLVL.